This T cell receptor beta chain was identified in a study of T-cell reconstitution after alpha-beta-depleted transplantation in children. Unique molecular identifiers featured in how the TCRbeta library was prepared. TCRdb redid the calling of the PCR reads with MiXCR, one entry per CDR3 protein. Among some 520,000 distinct CDR3 sequences listed, about 31% were seen once. With 5 bases removed from V and 1 base from J, the gap between germline ends came to 14 bases. CDR3 length: 15 amino acids. The germline V gene encodes CDR1 MDHEN and CDR2 SYDVKM. The sequence was obtained from a human donor who donated a stem cell graft to a child with aplastic anemia. The J gene is TRBJ1-1, the V gene TRBV28; D perhaps matches TRBD1 (6 bases). The input for sequencing was PBMCs from the stem cell graft donor, taken from the stem cell graft. The CDR3 DNA reads as TGTGCCAGCAGTCCGGGACATATGAAGAACACTGAAGCTTTCTTT. Translated, it gives CASSPGHMKNTEAFF.